The T cell receptor (beta chain) described here comes from a study of blood T cell repertoires in COVID-19 (dated by TCRdb to about 2020). Background for the entire study: Samples from collaborators originated in the United States, Italy and Spain and spanned both the acute and convalescent phases of COVID-19. Samples were obtained from the ongoing ImmuneRACE study (first 160 participants) and from 1,200 or so subjects provided by 6 global collaborators. A de-identified subject ID, COVID-19 status, age in years and sex were almost always included in the sample metadata. The repertoires were made available in a free public database intended to serve as a resource for research on the immune response to SARS-CoV-2. Where HLA class I and class II types were available, the types were taken from metadata supplied by the sample provider, not from assay-based typing. Subjects who had been exposed to COVID-19, were actively infected with it, or had recovered from it provided the deeply sampled blood TCRbeta repertoires that made up the dataset. The prospective study material was composed of cDNA or gDNA derived from T cells, B-cell-depleted T cells, or PBMCs.

Overall study outcomes, separate from this receptor: Clinical and demographic metadata were provided uncurated, with the amount varying by source and participant.

As regards this clone: This clone's antigen is unknown. Within one base of it there is no much larger clone, and no base qualities were kept.

Participants in the prospective study were aged about 18 to 95 years, lived in some 24 United States geographic areas, and enrolled through a virtual design. To assign participants to cohorts, the prospective study relied on clinical history that participants themselves reported in a screening survey and a study questionnaire. For ImmuneRACE Cohort 3, a participant was defined as recovered based on two consecutive negative NP/OP PCR tests, clearance by a healthcare professional, or resolution of symptoms. In the prospective study, mobile phlebotomists collected whole blood, serum and a nasopharyngeal or oropharyngeal swab from each participant. Additional blood draws and questionnaires over an approximately two-month period could optionally be provided by prospective study participants. Before DNA extraction, blood samples from the prospective study were shipped at room temperature or frozen. TCRbeta CDR3 regions were amplified from genomic DNA by means of the immunoSEQ Assay, a bias-controlled multiplex PCR. The study's own analysis went as follows. The number of nucleated cells in each sample was estimated by amplification of reference gene primers within the assay. To quantify the absolute abundance of each unique TCRbeta CDR3 rearrangement, sequence reads were collapsed and filtered. For each sample, productive Simpson clonality was calculated as the square root of Simpson's diversity index across productive rearrangements. TCRdb holds this immuneACCESS table with in-frame rearrangements only. Some clones are missing; in checked studies, unresolved V genes explain under half, and the rest has no known cause. V, J and clone size derive from that table, while D and trimming were established from the DNA sequence. The sample records approximately 200,000 clones, about nine tenths of which are singletons. 2% to 2.5% of the sample is in the top ten clones.

V loses 2 bases at its end and J loses 4 bases; junction bases beyond the gene matches: 6. From the cysteine through the phenylalanine, the CDR3 covers 15 amino acids. Left in the record is the CDR3 DNA by itself, 45 bases read in frame from the first base. CDR1 is given as PRHDT and CDR2 as FYEKMQ, both from the germline V gene (reference sequence). Recombination joined TRBV13 with TRBJ1-2; a stretch of 8 junction bases matches TRBD1. Sequencing was done on a sample of PBMCs or T cells enriched from blood (not recorded which). This sequence originates from a woman between 25 and 40 years old who had recovered from COVID-19. CDR3 sequence: CASSLSTGGSYGYTF. The base sequence is TGTGCCAGCAGCTTATCTACAGGGGGTTCCTATGGCTACACCTTC. The full variable domain, with segments outside the CDR3 supplied by the reference TRBV13 and TRBJ1-2 proteins, appears as AAGVIQSPRHLIKEKRETATLKCYPIPRHDTVYWYQQGPGQDPQFLISFYEKMQSDKGSIPDRFSAQQFSDYHSELNMSSLELGDSALYFCASSLSTGGSYGYTFGSGTRLTVV.